These 30 T cell receptor beta chains were sequenced from one sample in a study of shared clonotypes between healthy human individuals (dated by TCRdb to about 2020). The receptor library was made with the immunoSEQ multiplex PCR assay. TCRdb retrieved this table from immuneACCESS and kept in-frame rearrangements only. Not all clones are present; in checked studies, unresolved V genes account for under half, and no reason is known for the remainder. In all, the sample holds some 1 million clones, and about 75% of those were seen once. The top ten clones comprise approximately 1.5% of the sample. The sample comprised memory CD4+ T cells sorted from blood. Explained via the paper, the cell subset or site label denotes: CD45RA-negative fraction. Every receptor here comes from a man between 18 and 29 years old in good health.

The chain joins TRBV7-9 to TRBJ1-5; TRBD1 might be the D (5 bases). This CDR3 is built from 14 residues. Between the trimmed V and J ends, which lost 5 bases and 6 bases, there was a span of 14 bases. CDR1 SEHNR and CDR2 FQNEAQ come from the germline V gene (reference sequence). Here the CDR3 DNA reads TGTGCCAGCAGCCCAGTGGGGCCCCCTCAGCCCCAGCATTTT. Translating gives CASSPVGPPQPQHF.

The genes are TRBV4-2 and TRBJ2-7; 9 bases agree with TRBD1. The junction had 7 bases not matched to a gene; V was cut back by 1 base and J by 6 bases. Germline CDR1 reads LGHNA; CDR2 reads YNFKEQ. The CDR3 runs to 15 residues. The CDR3 loop is CASSQARDRDFEQYF. The CDR3, as DNA: TGTGCCAGCAGCCAAGCCCGGGACAGGGACTTCGAGCAGTACTTC.

This rearrangement joins TRBV5-4 to TRBJ1-2; D unresolved. Germline CDR1 reads SGHNT; CDR2 reads YYREEE (reference sequence). CDR3 size: 14 residues. V lost 0 bases, J lost 8 bases, and 14 bases lay in between. CDR3 region: CASSLEDRAGGYTF. The CDR3 coding sequence is TGTGCCAGCAGCTTGGAAGACCGAGCTGGGGGCTACACCTTC. Drawing the rest from reference TRBV5-4 and TRBJ1-2, the complete variable domain is ETGVTQSPTHLIKTRGQQVTLRCSSQSGHNTVSWYQQALGQGPQFIFQYYREEENGRGNFPPRFSGLQFPNYSSELNVNALELDDSALYLCASSLEDRAGGYTFGSGTRLTVV.

In this sample, this clone turned up a few times. The chain couples TRBV2 to TRBJ2-2; D is undetermined. V was clipped by 8 bases and J by 4 bases, with 5 bases between them. The CDR3 consists of 11 residues. The germline V gene has CDR1 SNHLY and CDR2 FYNNEI. The CDR3 loop reads CASQATGELFF. CDR3 in DNA: TGTGCCAGCCAAGCCACCGGGGAGCTGTTTTTT.

This clone was seen once. The chain carries TRBV5-1 and TRBJ2-7; 11 positions agree with TRBD2. Trimming cost V 4 bases and J 3 bases; bases outside gene matches: 9. Germline CDR1 and CDR2: SGHRS and YFSETQ. CDR3 length: 16 residues. For the CDR3, the DNA is TGCGCCAGCAGCCCTACCGCCGGGACTAGCGGCTACGAGCAGTACTTC. Amino acids: CASSPTAGTSGYEQYF. Full variable domain (outside the CDR3, taken from reference TRBV5-1 and TRBJ2-7): KAGVTQTPRYLIKTRGQQVTLSCSPISGHRSVSWYQQTPGQGLQFLFEYFSETQRNKGNFPGRFSGRQFSNSRSEMNVSTLELGDSALYLCASSPTAGTSGYEQYFGPGTRLTVT.

The chain combines TRBV7-9 with TRBJ1-4, with 9 bases that match TRBD1. The CDR3 spans 14 residues. V trimming: 5 bases; J trimming: 4 bases; junction bases outside the gene matches: 2. Germline-derived CDR1 and CDR2 are SEHNR and FQNEAQ (reference sequence). In DNA, the CDR3 is TGTGCCAGCAGCACGGGACAGGGTAATGAAAAACTGTTTTTT. It translates to CASSTGQGNEKLFF.

The chain joins TRBV11-3 to TRBJ1-2; D is unresolved. Trimming removed 1 base at V and 4 bases at J, with 19 bases between. The CDR3 has 17 residues. Germline lookup yields CDR1 SGHNT and CDR2 YENEEA. The CDR3 sequence is CASSLAALYRLCYGYTF. CDR3 DNA: TGTGCCAGCAGCTTAGCTGCGCTATATCGTCTATGCTATGGCTACACCTTC. Full variable domain (remainder filled in from reference TRBV11-3 and TRBJ1-2): EAGVVQSPRYKIIEKKQPVAFWCNPISGHNTLYWYLQNLGQGPELLIRYENEEAVDDSQLPKDRFSAERLKGVDSTLKIQPAELGDSAVYLCASSLAALYRLCYGYTFGSGTRLTVV.

This chain joins TRBV11-2 and TRBJ1-5, with D maybe TRBD1 (5 bases). The CDR3 is 16 residues long. V was pared by 4 bases and J by 6 bases, with 19 bases between. From germline, CDR1 is SGHAT and CDR2 FQNNGV. CDR3 sequence: CASSSSSSGVSQPQHF. For the CDR3, the DNA is TGTGCCAGCAGCTCCTCCTCGTCGGGGGTGAGTCAGCCCCAGCATTTT.

The chain recombines TRBV6-1 with TRBJ2-7, with TRBD1 identical over 7 bases. Germline V CDR1 and CDR2: MNHNS, SASEGT. After removal of 5 bases from V and 0 bases from J, the junction contained 7 bases not matched to a gene. This CDR3 contains 15 residues. CDR3 residues: CASSLRTGISYEQYF. The CDR3 DNA reads TGTGCCAGCAGTCTACGGACAGGTATCTCCTACGAGCAGTACTTC.

The chain has TRBV18 and TRBJ2-7; D unresolved. Germline lookup yields CDR1 KGHSH and CDR2 LQKENI. V shed 3 bases and J shed 4 bases, with 19 bases lying between them. This CDR3 has 16 amino acids. The CDR3: CASSPLPGISNYEQYF. The CDR3 bases are TGTGCCAGCTCACCCCTCCCGGGTATTAGTAATTACGAGCAGTACTTC. Combining the CDR3 with reference TRBV18 and TRBJ2-7 gives the whole variable domain NAGVMQNPRHLVRRRGQEARLRCSPMKGHSHVYWYRQLPEEGLKFMVYLQKENIIDESGMPKERFSAEFPKEGPSILRIQQVVRGDSAAYFCASSPLPGISNYEQYFGPGTRLTVT.

There are a few counts of this clone. The chain has TRBV9 and TRBJ1-3; D is unclear. Germline V CDR1 and CDR2: SGDLS, YYNGEE. The CDR3 extends over 16 amino acids. With 0 bases removed from V and 0 bases from J, the gap between germline ends came to 10 bases. The CDR3 loop reads CASSVVASFSGNTIYF. The CDR3 DNA sequence: TGTGCCAGCAGCGTAGTGGCCAGCTTCTCTGGAAACACCATATATTTT.

V and J are TRBV9 and TRBJ2-1, with D possibly matching TRBD1 (5 bases). Germline values: CDR1 SGDLS, CDR2 YYNGEE. Trimming removed 4 bases from V and 5 bases from J, with 16 bases in between. The CDR3 loop spans 15 amino acids. The CDR3 DNA sequence: TGTGCCAGCAGCCCACCTCCAGGGTTGGACAATGAGCAGTTCTTC. Protein sequence: CASSPPPGLDNEQFF.

The chain joins TRBV5-8 to TRBJ2-1; D not resolved. Trimming cost V 6 bases and J 0 bases, with 10 bases left between them. Germline V lookup: CDR1 SGHTS, CDR2 YDEGEE. CDR3 length: 14 amino acids. In DNA, the CDR3 is TGTGCCAGCACCAAGTCGCCCTCCTACAATGAGCAGTTCTTC. This sequence encodes CASTKSPSYNEQFF.

This clone appeared many times. The chain carries TRBV6-4 and TRBJ1-6; 7 bases align to TRBD1. The CDR3 consists of 15 residues. Germline CDR1 reads MRHNA; CDR2 reads SNTAGT. Trimming at V came to 7 bases and at J to 9 bases, leaving 12 bases not matched to a gene. The CDR3 sequence: CASKDEGQTGSPLHF. The CDR3 nucleotides are TGTGCCAGCAAGGATGAGGGACAGACGGGTTCACCCCTCCACTTT.

The V call is TRBV7-9, the J call TRBJ1-1; the match to TRBD1 covers 9 bases. The CDR3 extends over 15 amino acids. The J segment lost 3 bases and the V segment lost 1 base, leaving 3 bases of the junction unmatched. The germline gives CDR1 SEHNR, CDR2 FQNEAQ (reference sequence). Written as DNA, the CDR3 is TGTGCCAGCAGCTTAGACAGGGGGCGACACACTGAAGCTTTCTTT. This translates into CASSLDRGRHTEAFF.

The gene calls are TRBV7-6 and TRBJ1-2; D is uncertain. The germline gives CDR1 SGHVS, CDR2 FNYEAQ. The V and J ends lost 5 bases and 0 bases respectively, with 16 bases between them. CDR3 length: 16 amino acids. This chain's CDR3 is CASSPGVGRANYGYTF. In nucleotides, the CDR3 is TGTGCCAGCAGCCCCGGAGTGGGGAGGGCTAACTATGGCTACACCTTC.

The chain carries TRBV28 and TRBJ1-3; possibly TRBD1 for D (6 bases). The CDR3 consists of 16 residues. V shed 5 bases and J shed 3 bases, with 17 bases lying between them. Germline loops: CDR1 MDHEN, CDR2 SYDVKM. In DNA, the CDR3 is TGTGCCAGCAGTGGCACACAGGGCGGATATGGAAACACCATATATTTT. This encodes CASSGTQGGYGNTIYF.

As concerns this clone: Being one base from a much bigger clone, this may be a read error. Other nucleotide sequences in the sample specify the same CDR3. The chain carries TRBV19 and TRBJ1-1; TRBD1 is a possible D gene (5 bases). The CDR3 length is 12 residues. Germline V gene data show CDR1 as LNHDA and CDR2 as SQIVND (reference sequence). CDR3 in DNA: TGTGCCAGTAGTCGGCAGGGCGCTGAGGCTTTCTTT. Translating gives CASSRQGAEAFF.

This clone was seen once. The CDR3 spells CASSPQGNYGYTF. The DNA of the CDR3 is TGTGCCAGCAGCCCGCAGGGTAACTATGGCTACACCTTC. This sequence joins TRBV9 and TRBJ1-2; TRBD1 might be the D (5 bases). The CDR3 consists of 13 residues. The germline V and J ends were trimmed by 4 bases and 1 base, with 8 bases remaining between them. Germline CDR1 SGDLS, CDR2 YYNGEE.

This CDR3 is CASSFRGQETQYF. The DNA of the CDR3 is TGTGCCAGCAGTTTCAGGGGCCAAGAGACCCAGTACTTC. The V call is TRBV27, the J call TRBJ2-5; perhaps TRBD1 as D (6 bases). This CDR3 is built from 13 residues. From germline, CDR1 is MNHEY and CDR2 SMNVEV (reference sequence). V dropped 3 bases and J dropped 1 base, with 6 bases sitting between them.

This clone was counted ten times or more. This chain uses TRBV12-2 with TRBJ2-3; no DNA check was done on the table's D call, TRBD2. TRBV12-2 is classified as a pseudogene. The CDR3 has 20 residues. The CDR3, as DNA: TGTGCAAGTCGCCTACCGCGACTAGCGGGGGGTCCCGGGGGCACAGATACGCAGTATTTT. This translates into CASRLPRLAGGPGGTDTQYF.

V usage is TRBV5-1 and J usage is TRBJ2-7; a possible D gene is TRBD2 (6 bases). The CDR3 consists of 14 residues. Germline assignment: CDR1 SGHRS and CDR2 YFSETQ. V was clipped by 2 bases and J by 0 bases, with 9 bases between them. This CDR3 reads CASSFGGFSYEQYF. The CDR3 DNA reads as TGCGCCAGCAGCTTTGGGGGGTTCTCCTACGAGCAGTACTTC.

The gene calls are TRBV5-6 and TRBJ2-7; D uncertain. CDR1 is SGHDT and CDR2 is YYEEEE in the germline V gene. The CDR3 has 15 residues. Deletions cut 0 bases from V and 2 bases from J, with 12 bases between. Here the CDR3 DNA reads TGTGCCAGCAGCTTGGGTCAGCGCCTTACCTACGAGCAGTACTTC. Translation gives CASSLGQRLTYEQYF.

In its sample, this clone was seen a few times. The same CDR3 can be traced to other DNA sequences in this sample. The CDR3 here is CASSLTRDYEQYF. The CDR3 coding sequence is TGTGCCAGCAGCTTAACCAGGGACTACGAGCAGTACTTC. The rearrangement uses TRBV7-3 and TRBJ2-7; possibly TRBD1 for D (5 bases). The germline V gene encodes CDR1 SGHTA and CDR2 FQGTGA. V dropped 0 bases and J dropped 3 bases, with 6 bases sitting between them. The CDR3 extends over 13 amino acids.

This clone has a count of ten or more. This chain uses TRBV15 with TRBJ1-1, with 8 positions matching TRBD1. V lost 4 bases, J lost 6 bases, and 10 bases stayed unmatched. The length of the CDR3 is 15 residues. Per germline, CDR1 LNHNV and CDR2 YYDKDF (reference sequence). The CDR3 DNA follows: TGTGCCACCAGCATCCGACAGGGGTACATCGCTGAAGCTTTCTTT. It is translated as CATSIRQGYIAEAFF.

This chain links TRBV11-2 with TRBJ1-2; a weak D match, TRBD1 (5 bases). V lost 0 bases and J 0 bases, leaving 8 bases between the germline ends. Germline CDR1 reads SGHAT; CDR2 reads FQNNGV. The CDR3 runs to 15 residues. CDR3 in amino acids: CASSLDSGANYGYTF. For the CDR3, the DNA is TGTGCCAGCAGCTTAGATTCGGGGGCTAACTATGGCTACACCTTC. Filled out from reference TRBV11-2 and TRBJ1-2, the complete variable domain reads EAGVAQSPRYKIIEKRQSVAFWCNPISGHATLYWYQQILGQGPKLLIQFQNNGVVDDSQLPKDRFSAERLKGVDSTLKIQPAKLEDSAVYLCASSLDSGANYGYTFGSGTRLTVV.

CDR3 amino acids: CASSGAGLAGSGELFF. The CDR3 coding sequence is TGTGCCAGCAGCGGAGCGGGACTAGCGGGATCCGGGGAGCTGTTTTTT. The chain employs TRBV5-4 and TRBJ2-2, with 13 bases aligning to TRBD2. The trim removed 4 bases at V and 6 bases at J, leaving 6 bases unmatched. The CDR3 totals 16 residues. CDR1 SGHNT and CDR2 YYREEE come from the germline V gene (reference sequence).

This clone has at least ten counts. The chain carries TRBV6-6 and TRBJ1-3; the D gene is possibly TRBD1 (5 bases). The V and J ends lost 0 bases and 0 bases respectively, with 9 bases between them. The CDR3 sequence is 16 residues long. Germline V CDR1 and CDR2: MNHNY, SVGAGI (reference sequence). CDR3 loop: CASSYSTDSSGNTIYF. The DNA of the CDR3 is TGTGCCAGCAGTTACTCGACAGACTCCTCTGGAAACACCATATATTTT.

The V and J genes are TRBV10-3 and TRBJ1-6, with D perhaps matching TRBD1 (6 bases). The V end lost 4 bases, the J end lost 7 bases, and 14 bases lay between the germline ends. The CDR3 loop spans 15 amino acids. Germline CDR1 and CDR2: ENHRY and SYGVKD. The chain's CDR3 is CAISGAGDPNSPLHF. The CDR3 DNA follows: TGTGCCATCAGTGGGGCAGGGGACCCCAATTCACCCCTCCACTTT.

The gene calls are TRBV29-1 and TRBJ1-5; D is uncertain. V was clipped by 4 bases and J by 2 bases, with 12 bases between them. The CDR3 is 14 residues long. Per germline, CDR1 SQVTM and CDR2 ANQGSEA. For the CDR3, the DNA is TGCAGCGTTGGAACGGGTGGGGGCAATCAGCCCCAGCATTTT. This gives the protein CSVGTGGGNQPQHF.